A selection of T cell receptor beta chains follows, all from one sample in a study of Graves' ophthalmopathy and Graves' hyperthyroidism. Each CDR3 protein is one row after TCRdb ran MiXCR on the multiplex PCR reads. The sample lists about 230,000 distinct CDR3 sequences; 45% to 55% were seen once. Source material: peripheral blood. These receptors originate from an adult man with Graves' ophthalmopathy. Both conserved end residues are part of each CDR3. D genes are given only for firm matches. Not every row has a clone size; where given, it reads once, few, many or a size class.

17	TRBD1	TRBV10-3	TRBJ2-7	.	TGTGCCATCAGCGTTGAGCTGGCCCGGGACAGCTCCTACGAGCAGTACTTC	CAISVELARDSSYEQYF
14	TRBD2	TRBV7-9	TRBJ2-5	.	TGTGCCAGCAGTAGCGGGATTTACCAAGAGACCCAGTACTTC	CASSSGIYQETQYF
13	TRBD2	TRBV2	TRBJ2-5	.	TGTGCCAGCGAAGAGGGGAGGGGTGAGACCCAGTACTTC	CASEEGRGETQYF
14	.	TRBV12-3/TRBV12-4	TRBJ1-4	.	TGTGCCAGCAGGACCCGGGGCTCGGGTGAAAAACTGTTTTTT	CASRTRGSGEKLFF
10	TRBD1	TRBV29-1	TRBJ1-2	.	TGCAGCGTTGACGAGACAGGGGACACTTTC	CSVDETGDTF
15	.	TRBV12-3/TRBV12-4	TRBJ1-6	few	TGTGCCAGCAGTCTTTCGGGACAAGGGGCATCACCCCTCCACTTT	CASSLSGQGASPLHF
14	TRBD2	TRBV10-3	TRBJ2-7	many	TGTGCCATCAGTCCAGCGGGAGGGCCAAGCGAGCAGTACTTC	CAISPAGGPSEQYF
15	TRBD1	TRBV24-1	TRBJ2-5	.	TGTGCCACCAGTGATTCGACAGGGGTGGAAGAGACCCAGTACTTC	CATSDSTGVEETQYF
14	.	TRBV7-3	TRBJ1-5	many	TGTGCCAGCAGCCCCGACAGTTCCAATCAGCCCCAGCATTTT	CASSPDSSNQPQHF
16	.	TRBV15	TRBJ1-5	many	TGTGCCACCAGCAGAGATTCGGCAGGGTGGAATCAGCCCCAGCATTTT	CATSRDSAGWNQPQHF
16	TRBD1	TRBV15	TRBJ2-7	.	TGTGCCACCAGCAGGGAAGGACAGGTTAGCTCCTACGAGCAGTACTTC	CATSREGQVSSYEQYF
17	TRBD1	TRBV15	TRBJ1-5	.	TGTGCCACCAGCAGAGATGCCCCGGAACAGGGGAGAAAGCCCCAGCATTTT	CATSRDAPEQGRKPQHF
14	.	TRBV7-9	TRBJ1-2	.	TGTGCCAGCAGCAAATTAGCGGGAGACGATCGGTGCACCTTC	CASSKLAGDDRCTF
12	TRBD2	TRBV7-9	TRBJ2-2	.	TGTGCCAGCAGTTCCTCGGGCGGGGGGCTGTTTTTT	CASSSSGGGLFF
15	.	TRBV7-9	TRBJ1-4	.	TGTGCCAGCAGCTTGGGTGTTACAACTAATGAAAAACTGTTTTTT	CASSLGVTTNEKLFF
15	.	TRBV5-1	TRBJ1-4	.	TGCGCCAGCAGCTTGGAAGGCAGAGAAAATGAAAAACTGTTTTTT	CASSLEGRENEKLFF
16	TRBD1	TRBV7-8	TRBJ1-2	.	TGTGCCAGCAGCTTGGGCGGACAGGCTGTTACCTATGGCTACACCTTC	CASSLGGQAVTYGYTF
13	.	TRBV7-6	TRBJ2-2	few	TGTGCCAGCAGCTCCAGGGAAACCGGGGAGCTGTTTTTT	CASSSRETGELFF
15	.	TRBV7-9	TRBJ1-4	once	TGTGCCAGCAGCAAATTAGCGGGAGGGCGAGAAAAACTGTTTTTT	CASSKLAGGREKLFF
13	.	TRBV9	TRBJ1-3	few	TGTGCCAGCAGCCAACCTCCTGGAAACACCATATATTTT	CASSQPPGNTIYF
15	.	TRBV12-3/TRBV12-4	TRBJ2-2	.	TGTGCCAGCAGTAACGAGGGGGGAAGGACCGGGGAGCTGTTTTTT	CASSNEGGRTGELFF
13	.	TRBV9	TRBJ2-7	few	TGTGCCAGCAGCCACGACACCTCCTACGAGCAGTACTTC	CASSHDTSYEQYF
12	TRBD1	TRBV10-3	TRBJ1-1	.	TGTGCCACGACGACAGGGAGCACTGAAGCTTTCTTT	CATTTGSTEAFF
13	.	TRBV19	TRBJ2-7	.	TGTGCCAGCAGCTTAGCTTCCTTGGGCGAGCAGTACTTC	CASSLASLGEQYF
15	.	TRBV24-1	TRBJ2-3	.	TGTGCCACCAGTGATTTGCCCGCGGGCACAGATACGCAGTATTTT	CATSDLPAGTDTQYF
17	.	TRBV7-3	TRBJ1-3	.	TGTGCCAGCAGCTTAACGAAAGCAGAGGGGCGAGGAAACACCATATATTTT	CASSLTKAEGRGNTIYF
15	TRBD1	TRBV10-3	TRBJ2-7	.	TGTGCCATCAGTGCCGGACAGGGGTATAAAAACGAGCAGTACTTC	CAISAGQGYKNEQYF
13	.	TRBV4-1	TRBJ2-7	few	TGCGCCAGCAGCCAACCCAGGGCATACGAGCAGTACTTC	CASSQPRAYEQYF
13	.	TRBV7-3	TRBJ1-1	.	TGTGCCAGCAGCTTAAGGATGGGCACTGAAGCTTTCTTT	CASSLRMGTEAFF
14	.	TRBV11-2	TRBJ2-5	.	TGTGCCAGCAGCCAAGAGTTGGGGCGGAAGACCCAGTACTTC	CASSQELGRKTQYF
15	TRBD1	TRBV20-1	TRBJ2-2	.	TGCAGTGCTAGAGAACAGGACAGGGGTACCGGGGAGCTGTTTTTT	CSAREQDRGTGELFF
13	.	TRBV2	TRBJ2-7	.	TGTGCCAGCCTGGGGGAGCCTACCTACGAGCAGTACTTC	CASLGEPTYEQYF